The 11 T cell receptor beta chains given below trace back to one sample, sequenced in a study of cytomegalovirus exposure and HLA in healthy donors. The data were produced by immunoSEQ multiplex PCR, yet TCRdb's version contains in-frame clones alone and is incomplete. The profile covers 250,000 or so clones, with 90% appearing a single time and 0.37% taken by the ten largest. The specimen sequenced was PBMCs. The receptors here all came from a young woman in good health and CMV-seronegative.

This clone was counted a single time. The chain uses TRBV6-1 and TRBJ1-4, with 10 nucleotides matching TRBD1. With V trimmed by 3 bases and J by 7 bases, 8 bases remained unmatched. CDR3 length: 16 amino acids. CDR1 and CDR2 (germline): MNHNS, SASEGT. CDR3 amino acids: CASSDRQGALLEKLFF. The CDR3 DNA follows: TGTGCCAGCAGTGATCGACAGGGGGCGCTTCTTGAAAAACTGTTTTTT.

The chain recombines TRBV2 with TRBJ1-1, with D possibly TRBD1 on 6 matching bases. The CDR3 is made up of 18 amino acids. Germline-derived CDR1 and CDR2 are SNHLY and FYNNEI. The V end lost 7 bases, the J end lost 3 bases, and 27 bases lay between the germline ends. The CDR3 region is CASKVKRGGRGSYTEAFF. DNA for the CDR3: TGTGCCAGCAAGGTCAAACGTGGGGGCAGGGGCTCATACACTGAAGCTTTCTTT.

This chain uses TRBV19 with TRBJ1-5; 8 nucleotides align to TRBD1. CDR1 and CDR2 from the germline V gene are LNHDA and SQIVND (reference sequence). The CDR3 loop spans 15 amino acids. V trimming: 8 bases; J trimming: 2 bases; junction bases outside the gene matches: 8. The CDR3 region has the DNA TGTGCCAGTTGTGACAGGGGAGTTGGCAATCAGCCCCAGCATTTT. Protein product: CASCDRGVGNQPQHF.

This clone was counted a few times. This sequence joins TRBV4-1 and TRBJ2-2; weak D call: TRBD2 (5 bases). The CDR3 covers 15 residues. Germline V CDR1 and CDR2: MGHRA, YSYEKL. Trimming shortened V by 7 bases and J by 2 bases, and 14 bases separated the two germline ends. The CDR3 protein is CASTHQRLNTGELFF. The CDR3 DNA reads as TGCGCCAGCACCCACCAGCGGCTAAACACCGGGGAGCTGTTTTTT.

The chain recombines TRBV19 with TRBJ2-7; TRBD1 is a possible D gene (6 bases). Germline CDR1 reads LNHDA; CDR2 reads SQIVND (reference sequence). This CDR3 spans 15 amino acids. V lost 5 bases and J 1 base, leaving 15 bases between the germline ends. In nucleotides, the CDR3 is TGTGCCAGTAGTTCCCGGACAGATCCGTCCTACGAGCAGTACTTC. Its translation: CASSSRTDPSYEQYF.

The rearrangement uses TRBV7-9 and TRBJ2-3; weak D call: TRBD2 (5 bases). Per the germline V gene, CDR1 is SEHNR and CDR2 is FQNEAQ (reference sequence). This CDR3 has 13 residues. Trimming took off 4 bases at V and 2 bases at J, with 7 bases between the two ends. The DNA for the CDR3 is TGTGCCAGCAGCTCAGACTACACAGATACGCAGTATTTT. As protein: CASSSDYTDTQYF.

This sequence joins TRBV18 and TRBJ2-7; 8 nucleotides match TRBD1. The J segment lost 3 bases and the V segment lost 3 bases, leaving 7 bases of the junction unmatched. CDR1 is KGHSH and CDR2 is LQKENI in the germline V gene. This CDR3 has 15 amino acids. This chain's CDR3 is CASSPQDRALYEQYF. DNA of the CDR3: TGTGCCAGCTCACCGCAGGACAGGGCCCTCTACGAGCAGTACTTC.

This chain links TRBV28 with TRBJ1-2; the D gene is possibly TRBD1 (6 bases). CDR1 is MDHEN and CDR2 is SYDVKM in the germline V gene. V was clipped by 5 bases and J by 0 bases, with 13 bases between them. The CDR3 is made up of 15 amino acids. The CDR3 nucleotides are TGTGCCAGCAGTCAACAGGGACCAGCTAACTATGGCTACACCTTC. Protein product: CASSQQGPANYGYTF.

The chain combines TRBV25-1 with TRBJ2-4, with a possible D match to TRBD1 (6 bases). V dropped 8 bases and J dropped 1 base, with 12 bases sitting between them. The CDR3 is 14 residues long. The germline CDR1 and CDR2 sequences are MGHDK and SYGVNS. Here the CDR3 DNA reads TGTGCCAGCTCGGACAGTAGGGCCAAAAACATTCAGTACTTC. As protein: CASSDSRAKNIQYF. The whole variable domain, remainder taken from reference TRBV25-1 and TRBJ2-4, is EADIYQTPRYLVIGTGKKITLECSQTMGHDKMYWYQQDPGMELHLIHYSYGVNSTEKGDLSSESTVSRIRTEHFPLTLESARPSHTSQYLCASSDSRAKNIQYFGAGTRLSVL.

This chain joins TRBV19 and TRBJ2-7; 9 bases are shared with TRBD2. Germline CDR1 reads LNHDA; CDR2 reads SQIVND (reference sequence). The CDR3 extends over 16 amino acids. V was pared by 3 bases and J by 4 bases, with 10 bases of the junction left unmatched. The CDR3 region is CASSIAGTSPLYEQYF. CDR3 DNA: TGTGCCAGTAGTATTGCTGGGACTAGCCCTCTATACGAGCAGTACTTC.

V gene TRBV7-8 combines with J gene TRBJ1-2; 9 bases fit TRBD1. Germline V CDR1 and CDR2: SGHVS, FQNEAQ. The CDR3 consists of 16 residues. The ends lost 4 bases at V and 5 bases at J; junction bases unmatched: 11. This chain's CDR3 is CASSSTQSGTGYGYTF. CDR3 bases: TGTGCCAGCAGCTCTACCCAGTCCGGGACAGGGTATGGCTACACCTTC. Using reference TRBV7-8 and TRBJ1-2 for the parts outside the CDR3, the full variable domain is GAGVSQSPRYKVAKRGQDVALRCDPISGHVSLFWYQQALGQGPEFLTYFQNEAQLDKSGLPSDRFFAERPEGSVSTLKIQRTQQEDSAVYLCASSSTQSGTGYGYTFGSGTRLTVV.